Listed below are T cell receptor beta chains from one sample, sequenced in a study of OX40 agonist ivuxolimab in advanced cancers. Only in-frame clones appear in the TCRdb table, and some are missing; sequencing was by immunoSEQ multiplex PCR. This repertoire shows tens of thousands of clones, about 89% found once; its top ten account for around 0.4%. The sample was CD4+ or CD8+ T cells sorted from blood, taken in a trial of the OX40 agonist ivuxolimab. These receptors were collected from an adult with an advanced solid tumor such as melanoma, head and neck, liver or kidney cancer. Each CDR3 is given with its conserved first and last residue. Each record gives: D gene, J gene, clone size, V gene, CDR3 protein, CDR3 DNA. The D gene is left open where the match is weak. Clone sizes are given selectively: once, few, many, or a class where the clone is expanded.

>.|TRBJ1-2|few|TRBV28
CASSFPDGGGYTF
TGTGCCAGCAGTTTCCCGGACGGCGGCGGCTACACCTTC
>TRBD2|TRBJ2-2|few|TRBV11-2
CASRTIRLAGIGELFF
TGTGCCAGCAGGACGATTAGGCTAGCGGGAATCGGGGAGCTGTTTTTT
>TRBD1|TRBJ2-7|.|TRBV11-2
CASSLRTGQGESEQYF
TGTGCCAGCAGCTTACGGACCGGACAGGGGGAGTCCGAGCAGTACTTC
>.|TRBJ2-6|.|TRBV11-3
CASSSGQSGANVLTF
TGTGCCAGCAGCTCAGGACAGTCTGGGGCCAACGTCCTGACTTTC
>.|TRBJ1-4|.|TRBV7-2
CASSWGGDEKLFF
TGTGCCAGCAGCTGGGGGGGAGATGAAAAACTGTTTTTT
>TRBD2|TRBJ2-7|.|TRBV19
CARDGLAGAYEQYF
TGTGCCAGAGATGGACTAGCGGGAGCCTACGAGCAGTACTTC
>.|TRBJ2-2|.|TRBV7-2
CASSLVGRTGELFF
TGTGCCAGCAGCTTAGTAGGGAGGACCGGGGAGCTGTTTTTT
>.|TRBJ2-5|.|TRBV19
CASSTSGLYEETQYF
TGTGCCAGTAGTACCTCGGGACTCTATGAGGAGACCCAGTACTTC
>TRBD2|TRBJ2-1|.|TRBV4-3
CASSHRLAGQEQFF
TGCGCCAGCAGCCACCGACTAGCGGGACAAGAGCAGTTCTTC
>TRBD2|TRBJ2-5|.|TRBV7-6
CASSPGLAGTSRGETQYF
TGTGCCAGCAGCCCAGGACTAGCGGGAACATCAAGGGGAGAGACCCAGTACTTC
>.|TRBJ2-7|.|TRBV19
CASSHREGLHEQYF
TGTGCCAGTAGTCACAGGGAGGGCCTCCACGAGCAGTACTTC
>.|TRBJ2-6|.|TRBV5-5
CASSLQGKSSGANVLTF
TGTGCCAGCAGCTTGCAGGGGAAGAGCTCTGGGGCCAACGTCCTGACTTTC
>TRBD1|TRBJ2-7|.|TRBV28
CASSSGTGVYEQYF
TGTGCCAGCAGTTCCGGGACAGGTGTCTACGAGCAGTACTTC
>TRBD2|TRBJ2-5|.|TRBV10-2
CASSGFGGEGTQYF
TGCGCCAGCAGTGGGTTTGGGGGGGAAGGGACCCAGTACTTC
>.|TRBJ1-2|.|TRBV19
CASSIGPGYGYTF
TGTGCCAGTAGTATAGGGCCCGGGTATGGCTACACCTTC
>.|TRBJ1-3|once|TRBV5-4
CASSLDRAYGNTIYF
TGTGCCAGCAGCTTGGACAGGGCGTATGGAAACACCATATATTTT
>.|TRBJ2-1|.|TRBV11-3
CASSWKGPRVGEQFF
TGTGCCAGCAGTTGGAAGGGACCGAGGGTAGGTGAGCAGTTCTTC
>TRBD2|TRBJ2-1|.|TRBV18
CASSPYLTSGSSSYNEQFF
TGTGCCAGCTCACCATATTTGACTAGCGGGAGTTCGTCCTACAATGAGCAGTTCTTC
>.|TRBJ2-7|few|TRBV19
CASTQSGEQYF
TGTGCCAGTACTCAATCGGGCGAGCAGTACTTC
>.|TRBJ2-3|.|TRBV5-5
CASSLLPSYVPSTDTQYF
TGTGCCAGCAGCTTGTTGCCTAGCTACGTGCCTAGCACAGATACGCAGTATTTT
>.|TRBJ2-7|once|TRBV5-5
CASSLGQGIYEQYF
TGTGCCAGCAGCTTGGGGCAGGGGATCTACGAGCAGTACTTC
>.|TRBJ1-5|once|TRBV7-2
CASSPDSLSNQPQHF
TGTGCCAGCAGCCCGGACAGCCTTAGCAATCAGCCCCAGCATTTT
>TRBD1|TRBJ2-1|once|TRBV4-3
CASSQTGQGGDEQFF
TGCGCCAGCAGCCAAACCGGACAGGGTGGGGATGAGCAGTTCTTC
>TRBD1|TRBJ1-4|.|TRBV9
CASSVGLGGRTTTNEKLFF
TGTGCCAGCAGCGTAGGCCTAGGGGGCAGAACTACAACTAATGAAAAACTGTTTTTT
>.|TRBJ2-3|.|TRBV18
CASSKYADTQYF
TGTGCCAGCTCAAAGTACGCAGATACGCAGTATTTT
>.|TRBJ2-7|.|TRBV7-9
CASSWRLEGDEQYF
TGTGCCAGCAGCTGGCGACTCGAGGGGGACGAGCAGTACTTC
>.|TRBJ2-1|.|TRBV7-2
CASSLARLTNEQFF
TGTGCCAGCAGCTTAGCTCGGTTGACTAATGAGCAGTTCTTC
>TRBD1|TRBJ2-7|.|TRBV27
CASSLVGQDPYEQYF
TGTGCCAGCAGTTTAGTAGGACAGGACCCCTACGAGCAGTACTTC
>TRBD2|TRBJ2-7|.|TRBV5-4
CASSTPGLAGGEQYF
TGTGCCAGCAGCACACCGGGACTAGCGGGAGGTGAGCAGTACTTC
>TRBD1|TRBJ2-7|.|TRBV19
CASRNSGTGLNEQYF
TGTGCCAGTAGGAACTCCGGGACAGGACTAAATGAGCAGTACTTC
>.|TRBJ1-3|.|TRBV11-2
CASSSWWPRNSGNTIYF
TGTGCCAGCAGCTCATGGTGGCCCCGTAACTCTGGAAACACCATATATTTT
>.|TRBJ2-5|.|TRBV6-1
CASSPGTRTQYF
TGTGCCAGCAGTCCGGGCACCAGGACCCAGTACTTC
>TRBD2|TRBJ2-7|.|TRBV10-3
CAISDPGTSGSLSYEQYF
TGTGCCATCAGTGACCCCGGGACTAGCGGGAGTCTATCCTACGAGCAGTACTTC
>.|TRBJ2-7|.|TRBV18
CASSPGPPSYEQYF
TGTGCCAGCTCTCCCGGGCCGCCCTCCTACGAGCAGTACTTC
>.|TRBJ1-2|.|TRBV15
CATSRDTGISYGYTF
TGTGCCACCAGCAGAGATACGGGGATCTCCTATGGCTACACCTTC
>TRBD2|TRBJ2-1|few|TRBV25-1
CASSQTSGRAVDEQFF
TGTGCCAGCAGTCAGACTAGCGGGAGGGCCGTGGATGAGCAGTTCTTC
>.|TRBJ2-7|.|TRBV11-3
CASSSDGYEQYF
TGTGCCAGCAGCTCGGACGGCTACGAGCAGTACTTC
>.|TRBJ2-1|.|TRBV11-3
CASSLSRSSYNEQFF
TGTGCCAGCAGCTTAAGCCGGAGCTCCTACAATGAGCAGTTCTTC
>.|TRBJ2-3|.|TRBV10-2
CASLNGRELGTDTQYF
TGCGCCAGCCTAAATGGACGGGAATTGGGCACAGATACGCAGTATTTT
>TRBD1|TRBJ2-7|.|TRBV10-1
CASRSESVVGDRAYEQYF
TGCGCCAGTCGTAGTGAGTCAGTGGTTGGAGACAGGGCCTACGAGCAGTACTTC
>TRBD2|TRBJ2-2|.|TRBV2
CASSERAGGRTDTGELFF
TGTGCCAGCAGTGAACGAGCGGGAGGTCGAACGGACACCGGGGAGCTGTTTTTT
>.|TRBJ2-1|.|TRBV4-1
CASSQDQTSYNEQFF
TGCGCCAGCAGCCAAGATCAGACTTCCTACAATGAGCAGTTCTTC
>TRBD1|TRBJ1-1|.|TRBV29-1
CSVRDTGARTEAFF
TGCAGCGTGCGGGACACAGGGGCGCGCACTGAAGCTTTCTTT
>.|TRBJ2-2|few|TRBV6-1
CASSAGHRLNTGELFF
TGTGCCAGCAGTGCGGGACACCGACTCAACACCGGGGAGCTGTTTTTT
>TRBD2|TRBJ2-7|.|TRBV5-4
CASSLGGVAGALAYEQYF
TGTGCCAGCAGCTTGGGAGGGGTAGCGGGAGCCCTAGCCTACGAGCAGTACTTC
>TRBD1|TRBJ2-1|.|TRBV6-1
CASSEGTGRRFGEQFF
TGTGCCAGCAGTGAAGGGACAGGGAGAAGGTTTGGTGAGCAGTTCTTC